This TCR beta chain was found in a study of cytomegalovirus exposure and HLA in healthy donors. Study-wide results and limits: A prior analysis recorded that most TCR beta V segments were productive about 87% or about 30% of the time.

CDR3 length equals 15 residues. Germline-derived CDR1 and CDR2 are MNHNS and SASEGT. Unmatched junction bases numbered 10, after V lost 6 bases and J lost 4 bases. The table lists this clone with a few counts. The antigen is unknown. Primers included in the PCR were 60 Vbeta and 13 Jbeta primers. Profiled with immunoSEQ multiplex PCR; TCRdb holds only in-frame clones, not every one. The repertoire consists of roughly 100,000 clones, with roughly 9.4% occurring once and the leading ten covering about 5%. The clonotype comes from a man aged 50-60 years in good health and CMV-seropositive. The specimen sequenced was PBMCs. The chain carries TRBV6-1 and TRBJ1-2; the match to TRBD1 covers 8 bases. The CDR3, as DNA: TGTGCCAGCAGGAAGGAAAGAGACAGGGGCTATGGCTACACCTTC. Its protein product is CASRKERDRGYGYTF.